These 18 T cell receptor beta chains were sequenced from one sample in a study of cytomegalovirus exposure and HLA in healthy donors. The PCR made use of 60 Vbeta and 13 Jbeta primers. The method was immunoSEQ multiplex PCR; TCRdb's version includes in-frame clones alone and lacks a portion of them. The top ten hold around 2.5% of the sample, which has 170,000 or so clones, about 80% seen once. What was sequenced was PBMCs. The receptor set was obtained from a man aged 55 to 70 in good health and CMV-seronegative.

The chain is built from TRBV25-1 and TRBJ2-3; TRBD2 aligns across 9 bases. The ends lost 2 bases at V and 1 base at J; junction bases unmatched: 7. The CDR3 contains 17 residues. Germline V lookup: CDR1 MGHDK, CDR2 SYGVNS. The CDR3 loop is CASSEAPGGRGTDTQYF. In nucleotides, the CDR3 is TGTGCCAGCAGTGAAGCTCCGGGCGGGAGGGGCACAGATACGCAGTATTTT.

A remark on this clone: A junction end diverges from the germline sequence, so it may reflect a read error. The chain has TRBV7-9 and TRBJ1-5; D perhaps matches TRBD1 (5 bases). The CDR3 is made up of 16 amino acids. The V gene's germline CDR1 is SEHNR and CDR2 FQNEAQ (reference sequence). The CDR3 loop is CSSSLARQYSNQPQHF. The CDR3 DNA sequence: TGTTCCAGCAGCTTAGCCCGACAGTATAGCAATCAGCCCCAGCATTTT. The variable domain in full, with the rest retrieved from reference TRBV7-9 and TRBJ1-5, is DTGVSQNPRHKITKRGQNVTFRCDPISEHNRLYWYRQTLGQGPEFLTYFQNEAQLEKSRLLSDRFSAERPKGSFSTLEIQRTEQGDSAMYLCSSSLARQYSNQPQHFGDGTRLSIL.

This chain connects TRBV9 to TRBJ1-1; D is perhaps TRBD1 (6 bases). V shed 0 bases and J shed 8 bases, with 14 bases lying between them. CDR3 length: 14 amino acids. Germline CDR1 and CDR2: SGDLS and YYNGEE. The CDR3 region is CASSVVGARIEAFF. The CDR3 DNA sequence: TGTGCCAGCAGCGTAGTGGGGGCCAGGATCGAAGCTTTCTTT.

The chain uses TRBV6-1 and TRBJ2-7; D is unresolved. The CDR3 consists of 14 residues. V was pared by 0 bases and J by 3 bases, with 9 bases between. The V gene's germline CDR1 is MNHNS and CDR2 SASEGT. The CDR3 DNA reads TGTGCCAGCAGTGAAGCTGCACAAGACTACGAGCAGTACTTC. Translation: CASSEAAQDYEQYF.

The rearrangement links TRBV7-6 to TRBJ2-5; 12 bases fit TRBD2. The CDR3 consists of 16 residues. The germline gives CDR1 SGHVS, CDR2 FNYEAQ. The V and J ends lost 3 bases and 1 base, in that order; junction bases with no gene match: 3. The CDR3 here is CASSFRLAGAQETQYF. Here the CDR3 DNA reads TGTGCCAGCAGCTTCAGACTAGCGGGAGCCCAAGAGACCCAGTACTTC.

The chain joins TRBV28 to TRBJ2-5; 10 bases are a match to TRBD2. Unmatched junction bases numbered 8, after V lost 2 bases and J lost 5 bases. Germline assignment: CDR1 MDHEN and CDR2 SYDVKM. The CDR3 has 16 residues. The CDR3 loop reads CASSLDLAGVRETQYF. The CDR3 nucleotides read TGTGCCAGCAGTTTAGACCTAGCGGGAGTTCGGGAGACCCAGTACTTC.

This chain links TRBV6-5 with TRBJ1-1; D uncertain. V was clipped by 8 bases and J by 1 base, with 11 bases between them. CDR3 size: 13 residues. Per germline, CDR1 MNHEY and CDR2 SVGAGI. The chain's CDR3 is CASLPSGNTEAFF. Here the CDR3 DNA reads TGTGCCAGCCTACCCTCAGGGAACACTGAAGCTTTCTTT.

The table lists this clone with a count of one. This sequence joins TRBV4-1 and TRBJ2-5; TRBD1 matches 9 bases. Germline V CDR1 and CDR2: MGHRA, YSYEKL. With V trimmed by 4 bases and J by 1 base, 4 bases remained unmatched. This CDR3 is 15 amino acids long. CDR3 in amino acids: CASSRQTGGQETQYF. The CDR3 nucleotides read TGCGCCAGCAGCCGCCAGACAGGGGGCCAAGAGACCCAGTACTTC.

This clone showed up just a few times. The chain employs TRBV30 and TRBJ1-2, with D maybe TRBD1 (6 bases). This CDR3 comprises 12 residues. In germline, CDR1 is GTSNPN, CDR2 SVGIG (reference sequence). Trimming shortened V by 4 bases and J by 6 bases, and 12 bases separated the two germline ends. Here the CDR3 reads CAWNQGRDGYTF. CDR3 nucleotides: TGTGCCTGGAACCAGGGGAGGGATGGCTACACCTTC.

This clone was recorded only once. This sequence joins TRBV18 and TRBJ2-7; 11 bases align to TRBD2. Germline trimming cut 0 bases from V and 3 bases from J; bases unmatched to any gene: 7. The CDR3 has 17 amino acids. The germline CDR1 and CDR2 sequences are KGHSH and LQKENI. The CDR3 loop reads CASSPPALAGGFYEQYF. In DNA form, the CDR3 reads TGTGCCAGCTCACCACCTGCCCTAGCGGGGGGTTTCTACGAGCAGTACTTC.

In regard to this clone: A junction boundary mismatches the germline segment, possibly from a read error. Other DNA sequences in this specimen translate into the identical CDR3. CDR3 nucleotides: TGCGCCAGCAGAGCCGCTGGGGCCAACGTCCTGACCTTC. Its protein is CASRAAGANVLTF. The chain carries TRBV4-3 and TRBJ2-6; D is perhaps TRBD1 (5 bases). This CDR3 spans 13 amino acids. Germline assignment: CDR1 LGHNA and CDR2 YSLEER.

This rearrangement joins TRBV14 to TRBJ1-4, with a tentative D call TRBD1 (5 bases). The germline gives CDR1 SGHDN, CDR2 FVKESK. Trimming took 5 bases from V and 5 from J, leaving 12 bases between them. There are 14 residues in the CDR3. CDR3 sequence: CASSVGGVNEKLFF. In nucleotides, the CDR3 is TGTGCCAGCAGCGTCGGGGGGGTGAATGAAAAACTGTTTTTT.

V is TRBV19 and J is TRBJ2-5; 7 positions match TRBD2. After removal of 0 bases from V and 5 bases from J, the junction contained 9 bases not matched to a gene. The CDR3 covers 16 residues. Germline V gene data show CDR1 as LNHDA and CDR2 as SQIVND (reference sequence). This CDR3 reads CASSIDLWGGAETQYF. The CDR3 DNA sequence: TGTGCCAGTAGTATAGATCTATGGGGGGGAGCCGAGACCCAGTACTTC.

The chain recombines TRBV27 with TRBJ2-7; a weak D match, TRBD1 (6 bases). The CDR3 spans 13 residues. CDR1 is MNHEY, CDR2 SMNVEV, per germline (reference sequence). Trimming removed 6 bases from V and 4 bases from J, with 13 bases in between. Here the CDR3 DNA reads TGTGCCAGCAGCCAGACTGGACAGTACGAGCAGTACTTC. Protein product: CASSQTGQYEQYF.

This clone was counted only a few times. This chain joins TRBV15 and TRBJ1-3; the D is unclear. The ends were cut back, 1 base at V and 3 bases at J, with 13 bases in the middle. This CDR3 spans 16 amino acids. Germline V gene lookup returns CDR1 LNHNV and CDR2 YYDKDF (reference sequence). The DNA of the CDR3 is TGTGCCACCAGCAGAGGACTCCGCGGCAGTGGAAACACCATATATTTT. Encoded protein: CATSRGLRGSGNTIYF.

The CDR3 protein is CASSLGTGDEQYF. DNA for the CDR3: TGTGCCAGCAGCTTGGGGACAGGGGACGAGCAGTACTTC. The V gene is TRBV5-8, the J gene TRBJ2-7, with 9 bases fitting TRBD1. This CDR3 is built from 13 residues. J was trimmed by 5 bases and V by 0 bases; bases with no gene match: 0. Germline V gene data show CDR1 as SGHTS and CDR2 as YDEGEE.

The CDR3 reads CASSESRGYTEAFF. Written as DNA, the CDR3 is TGTGCCAGCAGTGAATCCCGGGGGTACACTGAAGCTTTCTTT. The chain recombines TRBV25-1 with TRBJ1-1; tentatively, D is TRBD1 (5 bases). Trimming pared 1 base from V and 3 bases from J, leaving 9 bases between. Germline assignment: CDR1 MGHDK and CDR2 SYGVNS. The length of the CDR3 is 14 residues.

This chain joins TRBV18 and TRBJ1-6; D ambiguous. Germline CDR1 reads KGHSH; CDR2 reads LQKENI. The CDR3 spans 16 residues. Trimming removed 0 bases at V and 6 bases at J, with 12 bases between. CDR3 loop: CASSPPEGRSNSPLHF. The CDR3 region has the DNA TGTGCCAGCTCACCACCGGAAGGGAGGTCTAATTCACCCCTCCACTTT.